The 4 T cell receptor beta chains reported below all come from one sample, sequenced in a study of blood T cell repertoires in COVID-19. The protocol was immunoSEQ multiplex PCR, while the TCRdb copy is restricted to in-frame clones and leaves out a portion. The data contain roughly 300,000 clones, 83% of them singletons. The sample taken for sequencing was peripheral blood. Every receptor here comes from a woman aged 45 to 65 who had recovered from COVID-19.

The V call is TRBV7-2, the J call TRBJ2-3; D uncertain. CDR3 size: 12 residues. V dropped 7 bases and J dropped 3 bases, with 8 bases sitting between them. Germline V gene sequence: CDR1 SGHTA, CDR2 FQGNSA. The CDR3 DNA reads TGTGCCAGCACTGCCCGGACAGATACGCAGTATTTT. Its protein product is CASTARTDTQYF.

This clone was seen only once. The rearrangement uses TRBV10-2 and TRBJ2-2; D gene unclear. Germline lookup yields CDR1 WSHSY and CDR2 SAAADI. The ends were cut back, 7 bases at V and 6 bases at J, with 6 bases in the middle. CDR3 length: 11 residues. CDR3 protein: CASTSAGELFF. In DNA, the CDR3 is TGCGCCAGCACGTCCGCCGGGGAGCTGTTTTTT.

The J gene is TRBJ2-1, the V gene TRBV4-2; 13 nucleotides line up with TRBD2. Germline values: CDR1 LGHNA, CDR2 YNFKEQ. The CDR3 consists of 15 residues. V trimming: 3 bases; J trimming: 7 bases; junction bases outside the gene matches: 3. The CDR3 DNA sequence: TGTGCCAGCAGCCACACTAGCGGGGGGGCAAATGAGCAGTTCTTC. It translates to CASSHTSGGANEQFF.

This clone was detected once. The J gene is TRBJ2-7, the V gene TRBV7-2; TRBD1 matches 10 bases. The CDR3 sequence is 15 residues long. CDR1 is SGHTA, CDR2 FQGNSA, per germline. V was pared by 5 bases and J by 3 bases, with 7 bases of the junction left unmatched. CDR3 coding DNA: TGTGCCAGCAGCGCACCCGGGACAGGGGTCTACGAGCAGTACTTC. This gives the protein CASSAPGTGVYEQYF.